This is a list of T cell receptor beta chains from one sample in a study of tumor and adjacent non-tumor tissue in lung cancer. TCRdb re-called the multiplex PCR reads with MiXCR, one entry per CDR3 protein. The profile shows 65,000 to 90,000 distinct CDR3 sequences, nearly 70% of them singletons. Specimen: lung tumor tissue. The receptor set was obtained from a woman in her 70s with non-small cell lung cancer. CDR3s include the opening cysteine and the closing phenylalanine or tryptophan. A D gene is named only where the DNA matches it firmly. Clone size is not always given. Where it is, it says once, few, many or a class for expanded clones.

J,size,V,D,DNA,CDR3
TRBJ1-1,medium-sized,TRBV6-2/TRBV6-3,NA,TGTGCCAGCAGTGACGGTCTGAACACTGAAGCTTTCTTT,CASSDGLNTEAFF
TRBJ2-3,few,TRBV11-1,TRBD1,TGTGCTAGCAGCTTGGACAGGGAGGCAGATATGCAATATTTT,CASSLDREADMQYF
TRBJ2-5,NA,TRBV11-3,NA,TGTGCCAGCAGCCTTAGCGGTGCGGAGACCCAGTACTTC,CASSLSGAETQYF
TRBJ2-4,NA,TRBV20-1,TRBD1,TGCAATGCTGCTTTTACAGGGGGCAAAAACATTCAGTACTTC,CNAAFTGGKNIQYF
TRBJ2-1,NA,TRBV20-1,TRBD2,TGCAGTACTAGATTGGAATGGTCTAGCGGATACAATGAGCAGTTCTTC,CSTRLEWSSGYNEQFF
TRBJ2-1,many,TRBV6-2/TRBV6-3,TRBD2,TGTGCCAGCAGTTCCTTGCCCCTAGCGGGAGTTAGAAATGAGCAGTTCTTC,CASSSLPLAGVRNEQFF
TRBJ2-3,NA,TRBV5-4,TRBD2,TGTGCCAGCAGCCTGATGCTAGCGGTAGGGAGCACAGATACGCATTATTTT,CASSLMLAVGSTDTHYF
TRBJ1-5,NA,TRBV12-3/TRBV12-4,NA,TGTGCCAGCAACCTTACAGGAGGCAGGAATCAGCCCCAGCATTTT,CASNLTGGRNQPQHF
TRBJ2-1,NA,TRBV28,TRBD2,TGTGCCAGCAGTCCGGGAGGGGCTCGCTCCTACAATGAGCAGTTCTTC,CASSPGGARSYNEQFF
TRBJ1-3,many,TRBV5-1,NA,TGCGCCAGCAGCTTGATGGGAACTGGAAACACCATATATTTT,CASSLMGTGNTIYF
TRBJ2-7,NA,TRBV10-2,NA,TGCGTAAGCGGAAGGAGGGACAAGCAGTACTTC,CVSGRRDKQYF
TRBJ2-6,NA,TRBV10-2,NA,TGCGCCAGCAGGGAGCAGGGAGACCGCACTGGGGCCAACGTCCTGACTTTC,CASREQGDRTGANVLTF
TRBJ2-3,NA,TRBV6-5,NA,TGTGTCAGCAGTTACCGAGGCGGACGTAGCACAGATACACAGTATTTT,CVSSYRGGRSTDTQYF
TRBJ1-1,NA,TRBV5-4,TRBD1,TGTACCATCAGCCTTACCGGACAGGGGGACACTGAAGCTTTCTTT,CTISLTGQGDTEAFF
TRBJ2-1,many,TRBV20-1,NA,TGCAGTGCTAGAGATCAGCTCTCTTGGGCAGGGATTAATGAGCAGTTCTTC,CSARDQLSWAGINEQFF
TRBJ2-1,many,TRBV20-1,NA,TGCAGTGCTAGGGGCGGGACTGGATACAATGAGCAGTTCTTC,CSARGGTGYNEQFF
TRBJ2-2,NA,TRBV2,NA,TGTGCCAGCAGTGAGAAGGGGCCGGAGTCCTGGGAGCTGTTTTTT,CASSEKGPESWELFF
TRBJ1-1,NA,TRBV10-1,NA,TGCGCCAGCAGTGAGTCGCTTGGGAACACTGAAGCTTTATTT,CASSESLGNTEALF
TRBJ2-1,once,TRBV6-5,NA,TGTACCAGCAGCCTACTAGAGGGAGTGGTGAATGAGCGGTTCTTC,CTSSLLEGVVNERFF
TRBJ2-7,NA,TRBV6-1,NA,TGTGCCAGCAGTGAAGCGAGGGTGCTGTCCTACGAACAGTACTTC,CASSEARVLSYEQYF
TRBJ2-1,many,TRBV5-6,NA,TGTGCCAGCAGCTACCGGGACGGCGGGGTTAATGAGCAGTTCTTC,CASSYRDGGVNEQFF
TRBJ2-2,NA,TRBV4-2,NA,TGTGCTAGCTGCCAAGATTGGGCCACGAGCACCGGGGAGCTGTTTTTT,CASCQDWATSTGELFF
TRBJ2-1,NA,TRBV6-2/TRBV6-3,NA,TGTCCCAGCTTTTATGAGTGGGAGGTTCCCTACAATGAGCAGTTATTC,CPSFYEWEVPYNEQLF
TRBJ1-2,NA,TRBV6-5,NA,TGTGCCAGCAGTTACTCACTGGTGGAAACCTATGGCTACACCTTC,CASSYSLVETYGYTF
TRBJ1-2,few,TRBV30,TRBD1,TGTGTCTGGACAGGGATGGATGGCTACACCTTC,CVWTGMDGYTF
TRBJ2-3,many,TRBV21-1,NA,TGTGCCAGCAGCTGCCCAGGGAGTCACCTCCCTCCCTCCTACACAGATACGCAGTATTTT,CASSCPGSHLPPSYTDTQYF
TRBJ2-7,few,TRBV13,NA,TGTGCCAGTAGCTTAGTTACTAGCCCTCACCACGAGCAGTACTTC,CASSLVTSPHHEQYF
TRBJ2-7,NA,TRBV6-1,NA,TGTGCCAGCACTCTCACTAGGCAGGCCCCCTACGAGCAGTATTTC,CASTLTRQAPYEQYF
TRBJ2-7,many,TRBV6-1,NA,TGTGCCAGCAGTGAAGGGGTTGGCGGAATCTACGAGCAGTACTTC,CASSEGVGGIYEQYF
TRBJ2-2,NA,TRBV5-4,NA,TGTGCCAGCAGCTTGACGGTCGACAGCTGGGAGCTGTTTTTT,CASSLTVDSWELFF
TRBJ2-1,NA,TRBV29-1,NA,TGCAACGTTGAAGGGGCCGGGAATGAGCAGTTCTTC,CNVEGAGNEQFF
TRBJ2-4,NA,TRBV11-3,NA,TGTGCCAGCAGCCTAGAGTCAGGGTATGGAGCCAAAAACATTCAGTACTTC,CASSLESGYGAKNIQYF
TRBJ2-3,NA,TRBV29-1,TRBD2,TGCAGTGTTGAAAGTGTAGCGGGAGAGACGCAGTATTTT,CSVESVAGETQYF
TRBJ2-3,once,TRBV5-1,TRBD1,TGCGCCAGCGGCCAGGACAGGACGACAGATACGCAGTATTTT,CASGQDRTTDTQYF
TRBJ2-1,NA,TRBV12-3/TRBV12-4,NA,TGTGCCAGCAGTTTAGCGTTCGGACATGGGGAGTACAACGAGCAGTTCTTC,CASSLAFGHGEYNEQFF
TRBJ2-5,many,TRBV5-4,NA,TGTGCCAGCAGCTTGGTGGTCCAAGAGACCCAGTACTTC,CASSLVVQETQYF